The 10 T cell receptor beta chains below come from one sample, sequenced in a study of T cells after posttransplantation cyclophosphamide (dated by TCRdb to 2016 to 2017). Libraries came from the immunoSEQ multiplex PCR assay. Here the immuneACCESS table is served through TCRdb, limited to in-frame sequences with V and J called. Missing clones are a known gap in these copies; in checked studies unresolved V genes cover under half, and the rest lacks a known reason. The sample features roughly 41,000 clones, and none is a singleton. The ten largest clonotypes hold around 5.9% of the sample. The sequencing input was PBMCs. The receptors shown here come from a man younger than 45 in good health and a related stem cell transplant donor.

V and J are TRBV7-8 and TRBJ2-3; 9 nucleotides agree with TRBD2. The CDR3 has 18 amino acids. The junction had 15 bases not matched to a gene; V was cut back by 6 bases and J by 2 bases. Germline V CDR1 and CDR2: SGHVS, FQNEAQ. CDR3 region: CASSFSGGAPPNTDTQYF. The CDR3 DNA sequence: TGTGCCAGCAGTTTTAGCGGGGGAGCCCCTCCAAACACAGATACGCAGTATTTT.

This clone came up many times. The gene calls are TRBV9 and TRBJ2-6, with a possible D match to TRBD1 (5 bases). The CDR3 totals 16 residues. Trimming stripped 0 bases from V and 4 bases from J, with 11 bases between. From germline, CDR1 is SGDLS and CDR2 YYNGEE. The CDR3: CASSVERGSGANVLTF. DNA of the CDR3: TGTGCCAGCAGCGTAGAAAGGGGTTCCGGGGCCAACGTCCTGACTTTC.

This clone was counted at least ten times. The chain combines TRBV27 with TRBJ2-7; the D gene could be TRBD1 or TRBD2 (5 bases each). CDR3 size: 13 residues. V lost 4 bases, J lost 3 bases, and 10 bases lay in between. CDR1 is MNHEY and CDR2 is SMNVEV in the germline V gene (reference sequence). CDR3 nucleotides: TGTGCCAGCAGTTACAGGAGGCTCTACGAGCAGTACTTC. Protein sequence: CASSYRRLYEQYF.

This clone was counted many times. The rearrangement joins TRBV6-1 to TRBJ1-6; 7 bases line up with TRBD1. Germline trimming cut 7 bases from V and 9 bases from J; bases unmatched to any gene: 6. The CDR3 runs 13 residues. Germline CDR1 and CDR2: MNHNS and SASEGT. As DNA, the CDR3 is TGTGCCAGCATCTTACGGGACAGTTCACCCCTCCACTTT. Protein: CASILRDSSPLHF.

This clone showed up many times. This rearrangement joins TRBV6-5 to TRBJ1-1; the match to TRBD1 covers 7 bases. V lost 2 bases, J lost 4 bases, and 7 bases stayed unmatched. Germline lookup yields CDR1 MNHEY and CDR2 SVGAGI. The CDR3 runs 15 residues. CDR3 protein: CASSYAGGRGTEAFF. The DNA for the CDR3 is TGTGCCAGCAGTTACGCAGGGGGTAGAGGCACTGAAGCTTTCTTT.

This clone was recorded at least ten times. This chain links TRBV11-3 with TRBJ2-1, with TRBD2 as a possible D gene (7 bases). Trimming took off 0 bases at V and 8 bases at J, with 14 bases between the two ends. The CDR3 is made up of 15 amino acids. The germline gives CDR1 SGHNT, CDR2 YENEEA. The CDR3 reads CASSLEGGARDEQFF. The CDR3 nucleotides read TGTGCCAGCAGCTTAGAAGGGGGGGCCAGGGATGAGCAGTTCTTC.

This clone was found many times. The V and J genes are TRBV7-9 and TRBJ1-2; D uncertain. V was cut by 3 bases and J by 8 bases, with 16 bases left in between. The germline V gene encodes CDR1 SEHNR and CDR2 FQNEAQ (reference sequence). The CDR3 totals 14 residues. CDR3 protein: CASSFPIRGHGYTF. CDR3 nucleotides: TGTGCCAGCAGCTTTCCGATTAGAGGGCACGGCTACACCTTC.

This clone was counted at least ten times. The rearrangement joins TRBV6-5 to TRBJ2-1; TRBD1 aligns across 11 bases. In germline, CDR1 is MNHEY, CDR2 SVGAGI. CDR3 length: 15 residues. With V trimmed by 0 bases and J by 7 bases, 2 bases remained unmatched. The CDR3, as DNA: TGTGCCAGCAGTTACTCGGACAGGGGGCGAAATGAGCAGTTCTTC. Its translation is CASSYSDRGRNEQFF.

This clone has ten or more counts. This chain links TRBV6-2 or TRBV6-3 with TRBJ1-2; 7 nucleotides line up with TRBD1. V dropped 6 bases and J dropped 7; count of bases not matched to a gene: 8. The length of the CDR3 is 13 residues. CDR1 MNHEY and CDR2 SVGEGT come from the germline V gene. The CDR3 sequence: CASRSDREAGYTF. The DNA of the CDR3 is TGTGCCAGCAGATCAGACAGGGAGGCTGGCTACACCTTC.

This clone was counted many times. The chain has TRBV25-1 and TRBJ2-1; 8 nucleotides line up with TRBD2. The CDR3 covers 16 residues. Unmatched junction bases numbered 7, after V lost 3 bases and J lost 3 bases. Germline CDR1 and CDR2: MGHDK and SYGVNS. The CDR3 region is CASSDNGGAGYNEQFF. The CDR3 coding sequence is TGTGCCAGCAGTGACAACGGGGGGGCCGGCTACAATGAGCAGTTCTTC.